The clone carrying this T cell receptor beta chain was counted only a few times. Synthesis of TCR cDNA relied on 5'RACE template switching, which attached a universal primer site and UMIs. A single record per CDR3 protein comes from TCRdb applying MiXCR to the 5' RACE reads. The repertoire holds 450,000 to 550,000 distinct CDR3 sequences, with roughly 19% as singletons. These data originate in a study of T cells after yellow fever vaccination. Per the germline V gene, CDR1 is DFQATT and CDR2 is SNEGSKA (reference sequence). This CDR3 is 10 amino acids long. The V end lost 3 bases, the J end lost 13 bases, and 10 bases lay between the germline ends.

This TCR was recovered from a man younger than 45 who received the YFV17D yellow fever vaccine. The sample consisted of PBMCs, taken 15 days after the yellow fever booster vaccination. The J gene is TRBJ2-1, the V gene TRBV20-1, with D possibly matching TRBD2 (5 bases). CDR3 DNA: TGCAGTGCTAGGGAATGGACTCAGTTCTTC. Its translation: CSAREWTQFF.